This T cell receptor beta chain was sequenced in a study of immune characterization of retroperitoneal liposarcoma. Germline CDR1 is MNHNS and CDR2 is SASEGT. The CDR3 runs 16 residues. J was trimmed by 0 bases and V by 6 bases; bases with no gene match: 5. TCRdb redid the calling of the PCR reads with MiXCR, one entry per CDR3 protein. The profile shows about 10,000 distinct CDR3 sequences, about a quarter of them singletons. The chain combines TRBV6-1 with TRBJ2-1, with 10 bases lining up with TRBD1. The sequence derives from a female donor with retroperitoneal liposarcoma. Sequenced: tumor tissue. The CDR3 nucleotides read TGTGCCAGCAGGCGACAGGGGGCTAGCTCCTACAATGAGCAGTTCTTC. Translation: CASRRQGASSYNEQFF.